This record concerns one TCR beta chain sequence. Germline CDR1 MNHEY, CDR2 SVGAGI. The CDR3 extends over 11 amino acids. V was cut by 8 bases and J by 4 bases, with 8 bases left in between. These data belong to a study of blood T cells in healthy people across ages. With a J-beta primer mix and a sample-barcoded 5' primer, a second PCR ran roughly 7 to 11 cycles. TCRdb independently ran MiXCR on the 5' RACE reads; one entry per CDR3 protein. This sample carries around 1.5 million distinct CDR3 sequences, approximately 42% of them seen once, and the ten largest clones take 7.9%. The rearrangement uses TRBV6-5 and TRBJ1-1; possible D gene TRBD1, 5 bases. Sequenced material: blood. This TCR came from a woman aged 18-29 years in good health. CDR3 in amino acids: CASAGITEAFF. CDR3 coding DNA: TGTGCCAGCGCAGGGATCACTGAAGCTTTCTTT.